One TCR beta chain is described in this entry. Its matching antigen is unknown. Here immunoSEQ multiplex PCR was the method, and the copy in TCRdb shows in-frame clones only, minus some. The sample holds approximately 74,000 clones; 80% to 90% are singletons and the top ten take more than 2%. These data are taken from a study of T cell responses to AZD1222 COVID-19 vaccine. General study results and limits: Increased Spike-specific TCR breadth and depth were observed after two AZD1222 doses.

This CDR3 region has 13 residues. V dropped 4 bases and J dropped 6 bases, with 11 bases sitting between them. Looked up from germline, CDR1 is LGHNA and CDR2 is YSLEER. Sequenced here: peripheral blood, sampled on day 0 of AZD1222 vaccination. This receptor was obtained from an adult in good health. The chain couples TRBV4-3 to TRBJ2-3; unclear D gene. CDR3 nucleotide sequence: TGCGCCAGCAGCCGGCCCTTAGGGGATACGCAGTATTTT. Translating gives CASSRPLGDTQYF.